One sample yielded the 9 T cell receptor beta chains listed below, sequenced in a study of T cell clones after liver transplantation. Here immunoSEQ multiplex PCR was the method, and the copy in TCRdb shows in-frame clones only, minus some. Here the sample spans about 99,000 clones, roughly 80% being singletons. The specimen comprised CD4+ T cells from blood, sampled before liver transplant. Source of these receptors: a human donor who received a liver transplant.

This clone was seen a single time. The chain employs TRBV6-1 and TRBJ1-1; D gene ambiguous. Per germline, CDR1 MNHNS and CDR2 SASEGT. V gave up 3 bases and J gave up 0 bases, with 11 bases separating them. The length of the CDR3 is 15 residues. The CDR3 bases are TGTGCCAGCAGTGACCGGACTGGCATGAACACTGAAGCTTTCTTT. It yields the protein CASSDRTGMNTEAFF.

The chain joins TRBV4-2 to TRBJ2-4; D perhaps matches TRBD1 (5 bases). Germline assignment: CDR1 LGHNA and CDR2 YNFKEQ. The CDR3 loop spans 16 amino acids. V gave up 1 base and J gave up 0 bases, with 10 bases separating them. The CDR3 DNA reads TGTGCCAGCAGCCAAGTTCAGGGATTAGCCAAAAACATTCAGTACTTC. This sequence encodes CASSQVQGLAKNIQYF.

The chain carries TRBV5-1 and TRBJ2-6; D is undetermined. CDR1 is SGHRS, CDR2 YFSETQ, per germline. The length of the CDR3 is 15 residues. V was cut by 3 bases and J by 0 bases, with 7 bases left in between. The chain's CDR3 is CASSSPASGANVLTF. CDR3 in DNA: TGCGCCAGCAGCTCGCCGGCCTCTGGGGCCAACGTCCTGACTTTC.

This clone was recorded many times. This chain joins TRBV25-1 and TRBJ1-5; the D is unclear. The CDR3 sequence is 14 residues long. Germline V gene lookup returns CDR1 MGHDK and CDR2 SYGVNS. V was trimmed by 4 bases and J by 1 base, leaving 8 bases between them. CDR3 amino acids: CASSGPWSNQPQHF. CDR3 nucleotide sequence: TGTGCCAGCAGTGGCCCGTGGAGCAATCAGCCCCAGCATTTT. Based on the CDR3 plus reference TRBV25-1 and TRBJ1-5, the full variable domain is EADIYQTPRYLVIGTGKKITLECSQTMGHDKMYWYQQDPGMELHLIHYSYGVNSTEKGDLSSESTVSRIRTEHFPLTLESARPSHTSQYLCASSGPWSNQPQHFGDGTRLSIL.

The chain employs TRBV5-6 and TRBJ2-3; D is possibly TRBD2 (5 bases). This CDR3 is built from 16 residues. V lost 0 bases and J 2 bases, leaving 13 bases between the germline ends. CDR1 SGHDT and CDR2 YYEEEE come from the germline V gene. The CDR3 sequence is CASSLDRGSFTDTQYF. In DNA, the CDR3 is TGTGCCAGCAGCTTGGATCGTGGGAGCTTCACAGATACGCAGTATTTT.

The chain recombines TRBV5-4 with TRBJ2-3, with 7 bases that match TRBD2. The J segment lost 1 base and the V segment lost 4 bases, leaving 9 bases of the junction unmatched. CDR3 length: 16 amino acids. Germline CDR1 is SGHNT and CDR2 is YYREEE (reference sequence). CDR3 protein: CASSGRTRGGTDTQYF. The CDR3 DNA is TGTGCCAGCAGCGGACGGACCCGGGGGGGCACAGATACGCAGTATTTT.

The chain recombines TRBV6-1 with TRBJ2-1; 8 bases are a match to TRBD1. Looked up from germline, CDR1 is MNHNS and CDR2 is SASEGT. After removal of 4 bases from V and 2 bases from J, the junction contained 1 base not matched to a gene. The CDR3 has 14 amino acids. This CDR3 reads CASSVQGAYNEQFF. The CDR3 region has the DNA TGTGCCAGCAGTGTACAGGGGGCCTACAATGAGCAGTTCTTC.

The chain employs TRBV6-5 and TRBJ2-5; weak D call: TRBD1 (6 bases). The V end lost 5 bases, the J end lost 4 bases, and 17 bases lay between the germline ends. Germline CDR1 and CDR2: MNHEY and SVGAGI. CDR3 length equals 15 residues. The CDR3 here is CASSRAADRRETQYF. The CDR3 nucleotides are TGTGCCAGCAGTCGTGCAGCTGACAGGAGAGAGACCCAGTACTTC.

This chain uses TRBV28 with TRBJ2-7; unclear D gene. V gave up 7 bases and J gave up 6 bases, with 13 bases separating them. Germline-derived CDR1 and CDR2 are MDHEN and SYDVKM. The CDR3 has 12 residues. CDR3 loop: CASTNSVSEQYF. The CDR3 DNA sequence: TGTGCCAGCACAAATTCAGTGTCCGAGCAGTACTTC. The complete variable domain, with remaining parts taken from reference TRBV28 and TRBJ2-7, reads DVKVTQSSRYLVKRTGEKVFLECVQDMDHENMFWYRQDPGLGLRLIYFSYDVKMKEKGDIPEGYSVSREKKERFSLILESASTNQTSMYLCASTNSVSEQYFGPGTRLTVT.